Following are 11 T cell receptor beta chains from one sample sequenced in a study of blood T cell repertoires in COVID-19. TCRdb's table, derived via immunoSEQ multiplex PCR, lists solely in-frame clones and lacks some. The data hold around 150,000 clones, with around 77% observed a single time. Material: peripheral blood. The receptors originated from a man in his fifties or sixties with active or convalescent COVID-19.

This sequence joins TRBV7-9 and TRBJ2-7, with 7 bases fitting TRBD1. V lost 5 bases and J lost 3; bases outside the gene matches: 10. Germline V lookup: CDR1 SEHNR, CDR2 FQNEAQ (reference sequence). CDR3 size: 15 residues. The CDR3 protein is CASSILTGSGYEQYF. CDR3 sequence (DNA): TGTGCCAGCAGCATCCTGACAGGGTCCGGCTACGAGCAGTACTTC.

The chain employs TRBV30 and TRBJ1-5; the D is unclear. This CDR3 region has 15 residues. In germline, CDR1 is GTSNPN, CDR2 SVGIG (reference sequence). The V and J ends lost 4 bases and 0 bases respectively, with 13 bases between them. The CDR3 DNA reads TGTGCCTGGACCAAAGGAGGAATTAGCAATCAGCCCCAGCATTTT. It codes for CAWTKGGISNQPQHF.

The rearrangement joins TRBV7-3 to TRBJ2-3, with D possibly TRBD1 on 5 matching bases. From germline, CDR1 is SGHTA and CDR2 FQGTGA. Deletions cut 5 bases from V and 0 bases from J, with 9 bases between. This CDR3 contains 14 residues. The CDR3 DNA is TGTGCCAGCAGCCCCGACAGAAGCACAGATACGCAGTATTTT. This sequence encodes CASSPDRSTDTQYF.

This clone appeared a single time. The genes are TRBV7-9 and TRBJ2-5, with a weak D call TRBD1 (5 bases). Germline loops: CDR1 SEHNR, CDR2 FQNEAQ (reference sequence). Trimming stripped 0 bases from V and 5 bases from J, with 16 bases between. The CDR3 covers 16 residues. The chain's CDR3 is CASSLALGVSEETQYF. In DNA form, the CDR3 reads TGTGCCAGCAGCTTAGCGTTAGGGGTATCAGAGGAGACCCAGTACTTC.

This chain connects TRBV6-2 or TRBV6-3 to TRBJ1-2; no clear D gene. This CDR3 spans 15 amino acids. V was clipped by 0 bases and J by 0 bases, with 8 bases between them. In germline, CDR1 is MNHEY, CDR2 SVGEGT. Written as DNA, the CDR3 is TGTGCCAGCAGTTACTCGCTACAGCCTAACTATGGCTACACCTTC. This translates into CASSYSLQPNYGYTF.

The chain has TRBV5-1 and TRBJ2-7; D may be TRBD2 (6 bases). Germline CDR1 is SGHRS and CDR2 is YFSETQ. The CDR3 is 17 amino acids. Trimming shortened V by 2 bases and J by 1 base, and 19 bases separated the two germline ends. CDR3 coding DNA: TGCGCCAGCAGCTTTCTGGGGGGACTTGGGGGTTCCTACGAGCAGTACTTC. Translating gives CASSFLGGLGGSYEQYF.

V and J are TRBV23-1 and TRBJ2-1; 8 nucleotides match TRBD1. TRBV23-1 is known as an ORF, though its function is uncertain. The CDR3 is 17 residues long. V trimming: 3 bases; J trimming: 7 bases; junction bases outside the gene matches: 14. The CDR3 DNA reads as TGCGCCAGCAGTCAGCCTCCGGGACAGGAAGGTATGAATGAGCAGTTCTTC. Its protein product is CASSQPPGQEGMNEQFF.

This chain uses TRBV6-5 with TRBJ1-4, with unresolved D. The CDR3 runs 13 residues. The V and J ends lost 7 bases and 4 bases respectively, with 10 bases between them. Germline CDR1 reads MNHEY; CDR2 reads SVGAGI. This CDR3 reads CASNGRINEKLFF. CDR3 bases: TGTGCCAGCAATGGCAGGATTAATGAAAAACTGTTTTTT.

This clone was seen more than once but under ten times. In nucleotides, the CDR3 is TGTGCCAGCAGCTTACCCCTTACGGGGGGAAGGACTGAAGCTTTCTTT. As protein: CASSLPLTGGRTEAFF. The J gene is TRBJ1-1, the V gene TRBV7-9; the D gene is possibly TRBD1 (5 bases). The V end lost 2 bases, the J end lost 5 bases, and 18 bases lay between the germline ends. The CDR3 totals 16 residues. The V gene's germline CDR1 is SEHNR and CDR2 FQNEAQ (reference sequence).

The chain joins TRBV15 to TRBJ1-1; D is unclear. The CDR3 has 14 amino acids. Looked up from germline, CDR1 is LNHNV and CDR2 is YYDKDF (reference sequence). V lost 0 bases to trimming and J lost 4 bases, with 9 bases between them. The CDR3 nucleotides read TGTGCCACCAGCAGAGATAGGAGGGTCACTGAAGCTTTCTTT. Amino acids: CATSRDRRVTEAFF.

The J gene is TRBJ2-1, the V gene TRBV5-1; D possibly corresponds to TRBD2 (5 bases). This CDR3 is built from 15 residues. From germline, CDR1 is SGHRS and CDR2 YFSETQ. The V end lost 4 bases, the J end lost 8 bases, and 19 bases lay between the germline ends. The CDR3 loop is CASSPRDGGRDEQFF. The CDR3 coding sequence is TGCGCCAGCAGCCCTCGGGATGGAGGTAGGGATGAGCAGTTCTTC.